The subject of this entry is one T cell receptor (beta chain). These data belong to a study of blood T cell repertoires in COVID-19. The wider study: From T cells, B-cell-depleted T cells, or PBMCs came the material, which was cDNA or gDNA.

This CDR3 contains 11 residues. Per germline, CDR1 GTSNPN and CDR2 SVGIG (reference sequence). V was cut by 0 bases and J by 8 bases, with 8 bases left in between. The protocol was immunoSEQ multiplex PCR, while the TCRdb copy is restricted to in-frame clones and leaves out a portion. The table shows some 16,000 clones, with about 89% occurring only once. J is TRBJ2-7 and V is TRBV30; D gene uncertain. The sequencing input was peripheral blood. The sequence came from a man at least 80 years old with acute or convalescent COVID-19. This CDR3 is CAWSVQSQQYF. The CDR3 bases are TGTGCCTGGAGTGTACAGTCTCAGCAGTACTTC. The entire variable domain, with the rest obtained from reference TRBV30 and TRBJ2-7, is as follows: SQTIHQWPATLVQPVGSPLSLECTVEGTSNPNLYWYRQAAGRGLQLLFYSVGIGQISSEVPQNLSASRPQDRQFILSSKKLLLSDSGFYLCAWSVQSQQYFGPGTRLTVT.